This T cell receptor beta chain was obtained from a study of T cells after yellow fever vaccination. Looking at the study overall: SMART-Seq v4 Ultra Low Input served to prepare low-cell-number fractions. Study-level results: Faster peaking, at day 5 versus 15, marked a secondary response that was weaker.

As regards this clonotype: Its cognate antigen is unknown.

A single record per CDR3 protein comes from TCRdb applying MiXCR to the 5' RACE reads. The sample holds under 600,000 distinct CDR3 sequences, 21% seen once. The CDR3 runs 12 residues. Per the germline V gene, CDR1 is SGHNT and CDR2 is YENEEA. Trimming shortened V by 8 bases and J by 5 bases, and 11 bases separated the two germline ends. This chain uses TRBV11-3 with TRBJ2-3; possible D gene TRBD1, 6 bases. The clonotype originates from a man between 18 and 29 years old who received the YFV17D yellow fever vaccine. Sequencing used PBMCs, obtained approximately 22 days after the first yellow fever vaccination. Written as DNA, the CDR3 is TGTGCCAGCGCAGGGGAAGAAGATACGCAGTATTTT. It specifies CASAGEEDTQYF.